This entry lists 10 T cell receptor beta chains sequenced from one sample in a study of blood T cells in healthy people across ages. The authors ran a second PCR of roughly 6 to 12 cycles using a sample-barcoded 5' primer and a J-beta primer mix. MiXCR was run by TCRdb on the 5' RACE reads, yielding one entry per CDR3 protein. The sample lists some 900,000 distinct CDR3 sequences, 25% to 35% seen once, with 17% in the top ten. Sequencing was carried out using blood. The receptors come from a woman aged 80 or over in good health.

This clonotype was detected only a few times. Since a much larger clone is just one base distant, this may be a read error. The CDR3 bases are TGCGCCAGCAGCTGGGGGGGTCGGGGTCAGCCCCAGCATTTT. This encodes CASSWGGRGQPQHF. The chain recombines TRBV5-1 with TRBJ1-5; TRBD1 might be the D (5 bases). The CDR3 consists of 14 residues. V was trimmed by 3 bases and J by 6 bases, leaving 13 bases between them. Germline lookup yields CDR1 SGHRS and CDR2 YFSETQ.

In its sample, this clonotype was seen a few times. A much larger clone lies a single base off, so this may be a read error. The chain carries TRBV20-1 and TRBJ2-1; 9 bases are a match to TRBD2. The CDR3 runs 14 residues. CDR1 and CDR2 (germline): DFQATT, SNEGSKA (reference sequence). Trimming at V came to 4 bases and at J to 13 bases, leaving 14 bases not matched to a gene. DNA for the CDR3: TGCAGTGCTATGTCTGCTAGCGGGGCGGAGACCCAGTTCTTC. Amino acid sequence: CSAMSASGAETQFF.

As concerns this clonotype: A much larger clone is a single base away; this may be a read error. The chain has TRBV6-2 or TRBV6-3 and TRBJ2-2, with 7 bases fitting TRBD2. Germline V gives CDR1 MNHEY, CDR2 SVGEGT. After removal of 6 bases from V and 0 bases from J, the junction contained 4 bases not matched to a gene. The CDR3 sequence is 15 residues long. This CDR3 reads CASRLGGANTGELFF. As DNA, the CDR3 is TGTGCCAGCAGATTGGGGGGGGCGAACACCGGGGAGCTGTTTTTT.

This clonotype was detected a few times. The DNA for the CDR3 is TGCAGTGCACCTCGAACCGGGACAGGGGGCGGGTCGACTAATGAAAAACTGTTTTTT. Amino acids: CSAPRTGTGGGSTNEKLFF. The chain is built from TRBV20-1 and TRBJ1-4; 12 bases align to TRBD1. CDR3 size: 19 residues. Germline CDR1 DFQATT, CDR2 SNEGSKA (reference sequence). Trimming at V came to 6 bases and at J to 2 bases, leaving 16 bases not matched to a gene.

The count of this clonotype is one. A much bigger clone sits one base away, suggesting this may be a read error. The chain employs TRBV5-1 and TRBJ2-6; D may be TRBD1 (5 bases). Germline loops: CDR1 SGHRS, CDR2 YFSETQ. This CDR3 is built from 15 residues. The CDR3 sequence: CASSLEVLGANVRTF. As DNA, the CDR3 is TGCGCCAGCAGCTTGGAGGTATTAGGGGCCAACGTCCGGACTTTC.

A note on this clonotype: The germline gene is not matched at one end of the junction; a read error may be the cause. V is TRBV4-1 and J is TRBJ2-1; 7 positions match TRBD2. The length of the CDR3 is 16 residues. In germline, CDR1 is MGHRA, CDR2 YSYEKL. CDR3 in DNA: TGCACCAGCAGCCCTCCGCCGGGGGGAAATAGATATGAGCAGTTCTTC. Translating gives CTSSPPPGGNRYEQFF.

This clonotype was found many times. This chain connects TRBV7-9 to TRBJ2-5; D gene uncertain. CDR1 and CDR2 from the germline V gene are SEHNR and FQNEAQ (reference sequence). This CDR3 comprises 13 residues. Trimming left V 5 bases short and J 5 bases short, with 12 bases between. The CDR3 nucleotides are TGTGCCAGCAGCCGTGACAAGATCGAGACCCAGTACTTC. It is translated as CASSRDKIETQYF.

The table lists this clonotype with a few counts. Just one base apart from a much larger clone, this may be a read error. The V gene is TRBV20-1, the J gene TRBJ2-7; TRBD2 agrees at 7 bases. Germline CDR1 is DFQATT and CDR2 is SNEGSKA (reference sequence). CDR3 length: 14 residues. CDR3 loop: CNARASGSNYEQYF. CDR3 DNA sequence: TGCAATGCTAGAGCTAGCGGAAGTAACTACGAGCAGTACTTC.

This clonotype was counted a few times. V and J are TRBV6-1 and TRBJ2-7; perhaps TRBD1 as D (5 bases). CDR1 is MNHNS and CDR2 is SASEGT in the germline V gene. The CDR3 contains 15 residues. With 3 bases removed from V and 3 bases from J, the gap between germline ends came to 15 bases. CDR3 residues: CASSDQGTANYEQYF. The CDR3 nucleotides read TGTGCCAGCAGTGATCAGGGAACAGCAAACTACGAGCAGTACTTC.

This clonotype was detected only a few times. Since a much larger clone is just one base distant, this may be a read error. This chain joins TRBV7-8 and TRBJ2-5; the D is unclear. Per germline, CDR1 SGHVS and CDR2 FQNEAQ. This CDR3 is 14 amino acids long. Between the trimmed V and J ends, which lost 3 bases and 1 base, there was a span of 9 bases. The CDR3 sequence is CASSLTVFQETQYF. DNA of the CDR3: TGTGCCAGCAGCTTGACTGTATTCCAAGAGACCCAGTACTTC.